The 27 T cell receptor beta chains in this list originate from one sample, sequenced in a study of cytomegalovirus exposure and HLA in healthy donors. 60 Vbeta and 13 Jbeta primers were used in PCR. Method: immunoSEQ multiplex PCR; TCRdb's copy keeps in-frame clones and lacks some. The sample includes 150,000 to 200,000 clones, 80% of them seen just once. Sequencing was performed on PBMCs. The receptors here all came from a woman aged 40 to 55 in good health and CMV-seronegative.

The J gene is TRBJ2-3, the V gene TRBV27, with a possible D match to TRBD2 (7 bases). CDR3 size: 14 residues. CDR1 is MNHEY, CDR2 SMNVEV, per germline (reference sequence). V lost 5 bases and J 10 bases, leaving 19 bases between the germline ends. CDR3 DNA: TGTGCCAGCAGTCTAGGGGAGGGGGGGCGTCCGCAGTATTTT. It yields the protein CASSLGEGGRPQYF.

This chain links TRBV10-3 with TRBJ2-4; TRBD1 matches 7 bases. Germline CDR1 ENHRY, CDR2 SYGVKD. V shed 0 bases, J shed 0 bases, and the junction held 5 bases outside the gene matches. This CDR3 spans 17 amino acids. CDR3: CAISESTGTSAKNIQYF. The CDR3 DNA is TGTGCCATCAGTGAGTCGACAGGGACATCAGCCAAAAACATTCAGTACTTC.

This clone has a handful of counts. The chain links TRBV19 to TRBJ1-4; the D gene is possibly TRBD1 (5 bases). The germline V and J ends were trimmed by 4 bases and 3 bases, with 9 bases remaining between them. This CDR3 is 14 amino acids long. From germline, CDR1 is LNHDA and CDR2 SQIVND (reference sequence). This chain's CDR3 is CASSSQTANEKLFF. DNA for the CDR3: TGTGCCAGTAGTAGTCAGACAGCTAATGAAAAACTGTTTTTT.

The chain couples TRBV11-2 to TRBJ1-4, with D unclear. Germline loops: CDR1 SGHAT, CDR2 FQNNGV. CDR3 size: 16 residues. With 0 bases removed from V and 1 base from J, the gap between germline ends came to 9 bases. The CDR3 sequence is CASSLDHKITNEKLFF. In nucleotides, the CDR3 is TGTGCCAGCAGCTTAGATCACAAGATAACTAATGAAAAACTGTTTTTT.

In DNA, the CDR3 is TGTGCCAGCTCCTGGCGGGACAGGGGAGGCTACGAGCAGTACTTC. Protein: CASSWRDRGGYEQYF. The rearrangement joins TRBV6-5 to TRBJ2-7; 10 bases agree with TRBD1. CDR3 length: 15 residues. In germline, CDR1 is MNHEY, CDR2 SVGAGI. Trimming removed 8 bases from V and 3 bases from J; junction bases left unmatched: 10.

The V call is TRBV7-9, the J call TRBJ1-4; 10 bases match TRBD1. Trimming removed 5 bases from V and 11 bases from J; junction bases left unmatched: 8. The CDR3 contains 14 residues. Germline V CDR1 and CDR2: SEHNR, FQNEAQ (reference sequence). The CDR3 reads CASSTSAGQGKLFF. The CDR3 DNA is TGTGCCAGCAGCACGAGCGCGGGACAGGGGAAACTGTTTTTT. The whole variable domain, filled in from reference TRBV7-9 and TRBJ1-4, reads DTGVSQNPRHKITKRGQNVTFRCDPISEHNRLYWYRQTLGQGPEFLTYFQNEAQLEKSRLLSDRFSAERPKGSFSTLEIQRTEQGDSAMYLCASSTSAGQGKLFFGSGTQLSVL.

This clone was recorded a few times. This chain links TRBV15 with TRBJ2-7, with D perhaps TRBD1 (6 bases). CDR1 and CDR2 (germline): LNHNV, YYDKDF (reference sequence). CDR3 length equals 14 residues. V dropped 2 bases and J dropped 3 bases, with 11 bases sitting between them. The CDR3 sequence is CATSRIRTDYEQYF. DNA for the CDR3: TGTGCCACCAGCAGAATAAGGACAGACTACGAGCAGTACTTC.

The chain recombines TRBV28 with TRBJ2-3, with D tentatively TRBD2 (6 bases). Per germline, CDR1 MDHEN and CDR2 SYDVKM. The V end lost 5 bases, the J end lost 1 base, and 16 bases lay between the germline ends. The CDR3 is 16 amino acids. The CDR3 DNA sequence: TGTGCCAGCAGTCAAGAAAACGGCGGGGGCACAGATACGCAGTATTTT. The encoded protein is CASSQENGGGTDTQYF.

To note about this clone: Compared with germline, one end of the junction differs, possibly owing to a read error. CDR3 region: CASSQEVPGPLTGELFF. CDR3 in DNA: TGCGCCAGCAGCCAAGAGGTACCGGGCCCTCTCACCGGGGAGCTATTTTTT. The V and J genes are TRBV4-3 and TRBJ2-2, with a weak D call TRBD2 (5 bases). The germline V gene has CDR1 LGHNA and CDR2 YSLEER. This CDR3 is 17 amino acids long.

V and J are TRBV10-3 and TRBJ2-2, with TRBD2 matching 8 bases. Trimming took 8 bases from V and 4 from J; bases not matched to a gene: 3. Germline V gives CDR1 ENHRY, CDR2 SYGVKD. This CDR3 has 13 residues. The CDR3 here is CAIGLATTGELFF. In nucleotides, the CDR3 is TGTGCCATCGGACTAGCAACCACCGGGGAGCTGTTTTTT.

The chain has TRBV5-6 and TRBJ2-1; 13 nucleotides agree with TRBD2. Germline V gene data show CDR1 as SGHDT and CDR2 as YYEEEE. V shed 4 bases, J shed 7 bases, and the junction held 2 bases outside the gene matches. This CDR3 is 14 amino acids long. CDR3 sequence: CASSAGLAGNEQFF. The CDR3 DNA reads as TGTGCCAGCAGCGCGGGACTAGCGGGGAATGAGCAGTTCTTC.

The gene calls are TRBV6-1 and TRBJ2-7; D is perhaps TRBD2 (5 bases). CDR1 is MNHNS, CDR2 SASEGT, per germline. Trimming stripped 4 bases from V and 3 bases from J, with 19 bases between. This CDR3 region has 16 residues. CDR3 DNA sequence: TGTGCCAGCAGTGGGCCGGAGGTCAGGACCCTCTACGAGCAGTACTTC. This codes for CASSGPEVRTLYEQYF.

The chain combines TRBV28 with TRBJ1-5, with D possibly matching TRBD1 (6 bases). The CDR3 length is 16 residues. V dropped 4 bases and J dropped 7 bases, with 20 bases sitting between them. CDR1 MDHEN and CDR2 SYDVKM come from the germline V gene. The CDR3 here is CASSYPSSGVVQPQHF. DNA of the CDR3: TGTGCCAGCAGTTACCCATCTTCAGGGGTGGTCCAGCCCCAGCATTTT.

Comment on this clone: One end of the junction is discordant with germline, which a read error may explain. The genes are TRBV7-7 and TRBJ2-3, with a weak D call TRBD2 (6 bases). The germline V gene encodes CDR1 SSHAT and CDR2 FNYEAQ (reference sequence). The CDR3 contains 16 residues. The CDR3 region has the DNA TGTGCTAGCAGCTTAGGTTCGGGAGCCGGAACAGATACGCAGTATTTT. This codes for CASSLGSGAGTDTQYF.

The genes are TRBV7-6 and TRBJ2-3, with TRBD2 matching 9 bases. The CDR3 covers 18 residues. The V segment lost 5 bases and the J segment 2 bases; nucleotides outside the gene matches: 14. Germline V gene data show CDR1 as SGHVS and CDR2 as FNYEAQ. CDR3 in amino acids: CASSHTPRLAENTDTQYF. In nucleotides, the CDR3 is TGTGCCAGCAGCCACACTCCCAGACTAGCGGAAAACACAGATACGCAGTATTTT.

Here the CDR3 DNA reads TGTGCCAGCAGCGTAGGTGATAGCGGGAGTTATAATGAGCAGTTCTTC. This translates into CASSVGDSGSYNEQFF. The chain links TRBV9 to TRBJ2-1; 9 nucleotides line up with TRBD2. CDR3 size: 16 residues. CDR1 and CDR2 from the germline V gene are SGDLS and YYNGEE. Germline trimming cut 0 bases from V and 7 bases from J; bases unmatched to any gene: 8.

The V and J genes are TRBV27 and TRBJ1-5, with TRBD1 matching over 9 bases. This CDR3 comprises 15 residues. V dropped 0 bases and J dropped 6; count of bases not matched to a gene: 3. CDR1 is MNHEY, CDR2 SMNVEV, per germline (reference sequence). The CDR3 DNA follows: TGTGCCAGCAGTTTATCGGGACAGGGCGGTCAGCCCCAGCATTTT. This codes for CASSLSGQGGQPQHF.

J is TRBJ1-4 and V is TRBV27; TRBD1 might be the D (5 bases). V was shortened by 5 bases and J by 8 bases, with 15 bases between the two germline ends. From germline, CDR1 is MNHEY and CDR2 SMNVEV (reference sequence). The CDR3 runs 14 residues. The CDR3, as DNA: TGTGCCAGCAGTGGGGACTGGGTGAGGGAAAAACTGTTTTTT. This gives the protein CASSGDWVREKLFF.

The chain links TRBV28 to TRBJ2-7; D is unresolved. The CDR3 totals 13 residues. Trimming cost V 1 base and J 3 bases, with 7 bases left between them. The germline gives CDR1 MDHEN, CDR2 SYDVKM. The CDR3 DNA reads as TGTGCCAGCAGTTTATACAGAAGCTACGAGCAGTACTTC. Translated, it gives CASSLYRSYEQYF.

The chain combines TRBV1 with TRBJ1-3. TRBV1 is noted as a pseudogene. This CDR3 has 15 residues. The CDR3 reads CTSSRGRGPGNTIYF. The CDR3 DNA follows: TGCACCAGCAGTCGGGGGCGGGGGCCTGGAAACACCATATATTTT.

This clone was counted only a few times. CDR3: CASSQEWASSYEQYF. CDR3 nucleotides: TGCGCCAGCAGCCAAGAATGGGCCAGCTCCTACGAGCAGTACTTC. The rearrangement links TRBV5-1 to TRBJ2-7, with no clear D. Germline V gives CDR1 SGHRS, CDR2 YFSETQ. With 4 bases removed from V and 0 bases from J, the gap between germline ends came to 14 bases. CDR3 length equals 15 residues.

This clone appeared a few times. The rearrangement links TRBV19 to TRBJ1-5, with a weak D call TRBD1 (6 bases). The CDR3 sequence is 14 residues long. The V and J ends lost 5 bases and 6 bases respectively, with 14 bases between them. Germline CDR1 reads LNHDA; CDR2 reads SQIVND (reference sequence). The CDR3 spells CASSPFIGGQPQHF. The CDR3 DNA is TGTGCCAGTAGTCCGTTTATAGGGGGTCAGCCCCAGCATTTT.

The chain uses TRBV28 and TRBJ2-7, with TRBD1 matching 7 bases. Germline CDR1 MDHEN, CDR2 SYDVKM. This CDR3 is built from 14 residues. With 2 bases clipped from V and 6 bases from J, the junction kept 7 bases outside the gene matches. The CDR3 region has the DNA TGTGCCAGCAGTTTAGACAGGGTTCTATCCGAGCAGTACTTC. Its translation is CASSLDRVLSEQYF.

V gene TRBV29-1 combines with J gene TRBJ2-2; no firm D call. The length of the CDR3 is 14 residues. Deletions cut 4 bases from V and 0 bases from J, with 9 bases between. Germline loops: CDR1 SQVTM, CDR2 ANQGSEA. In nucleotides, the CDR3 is TGCAGCGTTGTTGCGCTCGCGAACACCGGGGAGCTGTTTTTT. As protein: CSVVALANTGELFF.

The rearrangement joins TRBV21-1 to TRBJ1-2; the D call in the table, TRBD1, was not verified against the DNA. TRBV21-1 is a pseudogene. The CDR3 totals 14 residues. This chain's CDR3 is CASRDRQGRYGYTF. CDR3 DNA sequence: TGTGCCAGCAGGGACAGACAGGGGAGGTATGGCTACACCTTC.

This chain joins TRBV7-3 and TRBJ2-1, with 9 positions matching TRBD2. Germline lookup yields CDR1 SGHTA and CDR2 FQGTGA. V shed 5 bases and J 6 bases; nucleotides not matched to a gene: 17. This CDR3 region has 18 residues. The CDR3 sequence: CASSPLSVPSGASNEQFF. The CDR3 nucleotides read TGTGCCAGCAGCCCCTTAAGCGTGCCTAGCGGGGCATCCAATGAGCAGTTCTTC.

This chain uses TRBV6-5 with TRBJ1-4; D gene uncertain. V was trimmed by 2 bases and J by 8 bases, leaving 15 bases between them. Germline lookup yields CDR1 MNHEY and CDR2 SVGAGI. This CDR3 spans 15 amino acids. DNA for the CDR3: TGTGCCAGCAGTTACCGTCAGGATTTTGGAGAAAAACTGTTTTTT. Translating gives CASSYRQDFGEKLFF.